The present T cell receptor (beta chain) was sequenced within a study of blood T cell repertoires in COVID-19. Study summary: PBMCs, B-cell-depleted T cells, or T cells were the source of the cDNA or gDNA that made up the material.

This clone was found once. In the authors' methods: Quantification of nucleated cells was approximated via reference gene primer amplification. Sequencing was performed with immunoSEQ multiplex PCR; in TCRdb, only in-frame clones are kept and a portion is missing. V and J calls and clone size are those listed in that table; D and trimming were worked out from the DNA. This sample has some 150,000 clones, with about nine tenths found just once. CDR3 size: 16 residues. The V gene lost 2 bases and the J gene lost 5 bases, with 19 bases spanning the gap. Germline assignment: CDR1 SGHRS and CDR2 YFSETQ. The V and J genes are TRBV5-1 and TRBJ2-5, with a tentative D call TRBD1 (6 bases). This TCR derives from a woman in her fifties or sixties with acute or convalescent COVID-19. Sequenced material: peripheral blood. CDR3 DNA sequence: TGCGCCAGCAGCTTCTTGGACAGCTCTGGTGGGGAGACCCAGTACTTC. Translating gives CASSFLDSSGGETQYF.